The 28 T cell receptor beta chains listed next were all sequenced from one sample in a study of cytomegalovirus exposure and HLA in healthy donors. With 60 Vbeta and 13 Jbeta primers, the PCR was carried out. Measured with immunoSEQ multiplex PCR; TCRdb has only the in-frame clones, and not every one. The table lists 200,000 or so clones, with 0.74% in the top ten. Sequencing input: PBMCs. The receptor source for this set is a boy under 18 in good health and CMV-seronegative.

The CDR3 nucleotides read TGCGCCAGCAGCTTGGATACACAGAACTATGGCTACACCTTC. Its protein product is CASSLDTQNYGYTF. The V and J genes are TRBV5-1 and TRBJ1-2, with D uncertain. V lost 0 bases and J lost 2, with 8 bases in between. This CDR3 contains 14 residues. Germline CDR1 SGHRS, CDR2 YFSETQ.

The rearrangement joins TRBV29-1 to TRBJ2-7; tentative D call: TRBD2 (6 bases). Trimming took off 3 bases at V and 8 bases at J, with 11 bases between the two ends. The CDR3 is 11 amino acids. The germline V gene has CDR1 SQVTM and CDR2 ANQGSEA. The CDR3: CSVEEGSQQYF. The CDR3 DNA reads TGCAGCGTTGAGGAGGGCTCTCAGCAGTACTTC.

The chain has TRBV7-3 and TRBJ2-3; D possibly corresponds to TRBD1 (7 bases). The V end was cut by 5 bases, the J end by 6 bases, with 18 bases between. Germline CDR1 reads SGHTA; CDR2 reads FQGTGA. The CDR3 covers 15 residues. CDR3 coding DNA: TGTGCCAGCAGCCGTACTCAGGGGGACTTTGATACGCAGTATTTT. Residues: CASSRTQGDFDTQYF.

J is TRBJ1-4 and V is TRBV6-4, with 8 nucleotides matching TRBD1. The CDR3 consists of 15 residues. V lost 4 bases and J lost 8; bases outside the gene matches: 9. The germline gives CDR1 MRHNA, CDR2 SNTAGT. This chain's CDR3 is CASSGGIPGGEKLFF. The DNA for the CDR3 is TGTGCCAGCAGTGGGGGGATCCCAGGGGGCGAAAAACTGTTTTTT.

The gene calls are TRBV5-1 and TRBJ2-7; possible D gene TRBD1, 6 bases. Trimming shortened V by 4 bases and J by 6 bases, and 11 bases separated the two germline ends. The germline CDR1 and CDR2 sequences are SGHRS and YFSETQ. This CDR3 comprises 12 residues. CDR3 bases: TGCGCCAGCAGCCAGGGACACGGCGAGCAGTACTTC. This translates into CASSQGHGEQYF. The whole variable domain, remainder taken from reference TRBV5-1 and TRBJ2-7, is KAGVTQTPRYLIKTRGQQVTLSCSPISGHRSVSWYQQTPGQGLQFLFEYFSETQRNKGNFPGRFSGRQFSNSRSEMNVSTLELGDSALYLCASSQGHGEQYFGPGTRLTVT.

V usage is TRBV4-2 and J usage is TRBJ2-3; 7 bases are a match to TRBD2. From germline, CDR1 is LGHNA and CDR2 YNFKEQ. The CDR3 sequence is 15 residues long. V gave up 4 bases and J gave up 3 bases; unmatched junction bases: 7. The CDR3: CASSPALGGTDTQYF. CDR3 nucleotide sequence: TGTGCCAGCAGCCCAGCGCTCGGGGGGACAGATACGCAGTATTTT.

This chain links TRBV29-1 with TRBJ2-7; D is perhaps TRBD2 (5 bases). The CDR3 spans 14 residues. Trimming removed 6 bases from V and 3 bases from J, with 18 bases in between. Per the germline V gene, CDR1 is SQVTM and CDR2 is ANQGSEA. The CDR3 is CSVQNIGLNYEQYF. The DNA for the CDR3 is TGCAGCGTCCAAAATATCGGACTTAACTACGAGCAGTACTTC.

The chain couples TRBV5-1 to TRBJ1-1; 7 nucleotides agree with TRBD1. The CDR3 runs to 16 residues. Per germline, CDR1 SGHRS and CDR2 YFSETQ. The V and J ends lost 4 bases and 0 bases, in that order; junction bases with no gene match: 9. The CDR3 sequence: CASSPDMTGMNTEAFF. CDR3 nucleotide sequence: TGCGCCAGCAGCCCCGATATGACAGGGATGAACACTGAAGCTTTCTTT.

CDR3 sequence: CASSRQGLYYGYTF. The CDR3 DNA is TGTGCCAGCAGCCGCCAGGGGTTATACTATGGCTACACCTTC. This chain joins TRBV7-9 and TRBJ1-2; TRBD1 might be the D (6 bases). CDR3 length equals 14 residues. Between the trimmed V and J ends, which lost 5 bases and 3 bases, there was a span of 13 bases. Germline CDR1 and CDR2: SEHNR and FQNEAQ (reference sequence). Combining the CDR3 with reference TRBV7-9 and TRBJ1-2 gives the whole variable domain DTGVSQNPRHKITKRGQNVTFRCDPISEHNRLYWYRQTLGQGPEFLTYFQNEAQLEKSRLLSDRFSAERPKGSFSTLEIQRTEQGDSAMYLCASSRQGLYYGYTFGSGTRLTVV.

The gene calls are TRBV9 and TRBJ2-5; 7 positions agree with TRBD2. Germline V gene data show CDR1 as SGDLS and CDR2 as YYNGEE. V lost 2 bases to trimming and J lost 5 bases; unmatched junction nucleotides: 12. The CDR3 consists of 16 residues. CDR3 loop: CASSVEGGERAETQYF. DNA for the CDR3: TGTGCCAGCAGCGTGGAGGGAGGGGAACGTGCGGAGACCCAGTACTTC.

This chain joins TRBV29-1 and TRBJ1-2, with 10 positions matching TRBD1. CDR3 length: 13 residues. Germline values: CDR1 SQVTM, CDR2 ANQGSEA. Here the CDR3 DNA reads TGCAGTACCCGCGGGGACAGGGGTGGTGGCTACACCTTC. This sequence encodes CSTRGDRGGGYTF.

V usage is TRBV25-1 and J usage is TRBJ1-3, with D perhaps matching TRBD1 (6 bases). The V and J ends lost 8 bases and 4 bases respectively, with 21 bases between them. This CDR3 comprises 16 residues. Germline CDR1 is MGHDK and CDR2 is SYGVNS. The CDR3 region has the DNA TGTGCCAGCGGAGATGGGACACCCTTCTCGGGAAACACCATATATTTT. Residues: CASGDGTPFSGNTIYF. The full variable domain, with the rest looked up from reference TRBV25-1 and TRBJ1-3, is EADIYQTPRYLVIGTGKKITLECSQTMGHDKMYWYQQDPGMELHLIHYSYGVNSTEKGDLSSESTVSRIRTEHFPLTLESARPSHTSQYLCASGDGTPFSGNTIYFGEGSWLTVV.

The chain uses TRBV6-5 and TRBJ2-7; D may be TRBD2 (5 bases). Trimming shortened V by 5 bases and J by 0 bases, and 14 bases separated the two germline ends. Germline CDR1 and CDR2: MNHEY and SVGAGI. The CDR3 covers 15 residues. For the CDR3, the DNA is TGTGCCAGCAGTCCAGCGGACCCTAGCTCCTACGAGCAGTACTTC. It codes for CASSPADPSSYEQYF.

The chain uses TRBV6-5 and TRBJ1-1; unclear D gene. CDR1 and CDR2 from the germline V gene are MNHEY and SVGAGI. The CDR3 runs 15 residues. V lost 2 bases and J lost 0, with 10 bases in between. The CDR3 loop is CASSYGGDMNTEAFF. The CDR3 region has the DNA TGTGCCAGCAGTTACGGAGGAGACATGAACACTGAAGCTTTCTTT.

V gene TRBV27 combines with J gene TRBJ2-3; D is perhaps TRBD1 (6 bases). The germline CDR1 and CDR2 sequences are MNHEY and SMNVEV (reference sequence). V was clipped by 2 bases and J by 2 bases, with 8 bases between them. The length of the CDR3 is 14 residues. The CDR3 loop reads CASSLRDTTDTQYF. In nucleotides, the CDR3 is TGTGCCAGCAGTTTACGGGACACCACAGATACGCAGTATTTT.

CDR3: CALGGDTQYF. The DNA of the CDR3 is TGTGCCCTAGGGGGAGATACGCAGTATTTT. The V gene is TRBV2, the J gene TRBJ2-3, with a possible D match to TRBD1 (6 bases). Germline CDR1 SNHLY, CDR2 FYNNEI. CDR3 length equals 10 residues. V was trimmed by 11 bases and J by 5 bases, leaving 8 bases between them.

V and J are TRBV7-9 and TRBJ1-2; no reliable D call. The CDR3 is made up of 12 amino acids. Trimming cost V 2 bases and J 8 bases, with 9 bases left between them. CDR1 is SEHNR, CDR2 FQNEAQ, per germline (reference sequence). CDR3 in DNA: TGTGCCAGCAGCTTAAACGAGGGAGGCTACACCTTC. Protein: CASSLNEGGYTF.

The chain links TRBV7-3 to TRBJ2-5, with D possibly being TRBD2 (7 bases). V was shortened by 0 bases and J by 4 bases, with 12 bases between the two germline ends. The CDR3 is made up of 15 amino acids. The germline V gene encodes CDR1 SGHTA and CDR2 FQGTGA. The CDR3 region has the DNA TGTGCCAGCAGCTTAACGGGGGGAGGGGGAGAGACCCAGTACTTC. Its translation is CASSLTGGGGETQYF.

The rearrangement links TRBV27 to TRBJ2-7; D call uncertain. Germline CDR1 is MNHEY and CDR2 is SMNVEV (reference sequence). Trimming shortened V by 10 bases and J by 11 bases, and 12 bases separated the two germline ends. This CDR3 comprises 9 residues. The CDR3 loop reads CANYDVEYF. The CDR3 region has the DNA TGTGCCAACTATGACGTGGAGTACTTC.

DNA for the CDR3: TGTGCCATCAGTGAGACAGGATCTAACACTGAAGCTTTCTTT. Protein: CAISETGSNTEAFF. The chain combines TRBV10-3 with TRBJ1-1; tentatively, D is TRBD1 (5 bases). Trimming left V 2 bases short and J 2 bases short, with 9 bases between. The CDR3 is 14 amino acids. The germline V gene encodes CDR1 ENHRY and CDR2 SYGVKD.

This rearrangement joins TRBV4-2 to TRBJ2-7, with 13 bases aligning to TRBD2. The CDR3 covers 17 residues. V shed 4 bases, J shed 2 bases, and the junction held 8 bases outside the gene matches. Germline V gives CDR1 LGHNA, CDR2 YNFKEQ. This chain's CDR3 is CASSLLGGLAGAYEQYF. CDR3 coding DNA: TGTGCCAGCAGCCTTTTGGGAGGACTAGCGGGGGCCTACGAGCAGTACTTC.

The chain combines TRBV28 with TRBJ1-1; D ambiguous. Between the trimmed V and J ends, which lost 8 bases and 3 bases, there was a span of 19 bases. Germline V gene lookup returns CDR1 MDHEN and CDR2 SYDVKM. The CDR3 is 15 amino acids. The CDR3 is CASSTYQESDTEAFF. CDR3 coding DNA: TGTGCCAGCTCCACGTATCAGGAATCCGACACTGAAGCTTTCTTT.

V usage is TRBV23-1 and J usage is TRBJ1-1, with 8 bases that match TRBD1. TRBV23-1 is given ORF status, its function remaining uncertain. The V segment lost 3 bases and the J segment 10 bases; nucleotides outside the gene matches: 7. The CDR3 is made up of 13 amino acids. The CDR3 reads CASSQPRQGRAFF. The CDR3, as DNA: TGCGCCAGCAGTCAGCCCAGACAGGGGAGAGCTTTCTTT.

CDR3 sequence: CAWSANRASYEQYF. As DNA, the CDR3 is TGTGCCTGGAGTGCTAACAGGGCCTCCTACGAGCAGTACTTC. The chain uses TRBV30 and TRBJ2-5, with TRBD1 as a possible D gene (6 bases). The last part of the DNA fits TRBJ2-7 better; the J call may be wrong. Germline V gene sequence: CDR1 GTSNPN, CDR2 SVGIG (reference sequence). The CDR3 is 14 residues long.

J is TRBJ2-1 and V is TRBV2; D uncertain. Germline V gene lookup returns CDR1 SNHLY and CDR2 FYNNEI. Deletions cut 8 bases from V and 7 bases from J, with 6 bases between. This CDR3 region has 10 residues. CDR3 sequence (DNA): TGTGCCAGCGGGCCTAATGAGCAGTTCTTC. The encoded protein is CASGPNEQFF.

The CDR3 loop is CASTPTGENTEAFF. CDR3 sequence (DNA): TGTGCCAGCACCCCCACCGGGGAGAACACTGAAGCTTTCTTT. The rearrangement joins TRBV6-5 to TRBJ1-1; D is undetermined. The germline V and J ends were trimmed by 7 bases and 1 base, with 13 bases remaining between them. The germline CDR1 and CDR2 sequences are MNHEY and SVGAGI. CDR3 length: 14 amino acids.

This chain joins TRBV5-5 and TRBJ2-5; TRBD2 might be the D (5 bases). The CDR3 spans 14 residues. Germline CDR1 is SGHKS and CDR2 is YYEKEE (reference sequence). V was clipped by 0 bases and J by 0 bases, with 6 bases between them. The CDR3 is CASSLADYQETQYF. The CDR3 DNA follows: TGTGCCAGCAGCTTGGCGGACTACCAAGAGACCCAGTACTTC.

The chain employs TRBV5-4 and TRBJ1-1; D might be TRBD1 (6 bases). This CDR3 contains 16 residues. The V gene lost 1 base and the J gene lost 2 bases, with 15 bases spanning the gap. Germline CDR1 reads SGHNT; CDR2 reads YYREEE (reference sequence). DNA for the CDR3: TGTGCCAGCAGCTTGATTAGGGGCAGGGGAAACACTGAAGCTTTCTTT. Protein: CASSLIRGRGNTEAFF.